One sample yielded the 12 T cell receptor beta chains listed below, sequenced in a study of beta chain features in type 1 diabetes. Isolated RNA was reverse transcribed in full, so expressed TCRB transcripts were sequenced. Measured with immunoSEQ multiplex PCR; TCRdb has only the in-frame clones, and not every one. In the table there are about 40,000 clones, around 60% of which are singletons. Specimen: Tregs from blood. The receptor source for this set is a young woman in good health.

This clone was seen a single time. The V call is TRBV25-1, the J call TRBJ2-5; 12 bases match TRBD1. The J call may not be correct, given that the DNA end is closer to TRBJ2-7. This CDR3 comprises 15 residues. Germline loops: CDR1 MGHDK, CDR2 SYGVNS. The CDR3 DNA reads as TGTGCCAGCAGTACGGGGACAGGGGGCATCGACGAGCAGTACTTC. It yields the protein CASSTGTGGIDEQYF.

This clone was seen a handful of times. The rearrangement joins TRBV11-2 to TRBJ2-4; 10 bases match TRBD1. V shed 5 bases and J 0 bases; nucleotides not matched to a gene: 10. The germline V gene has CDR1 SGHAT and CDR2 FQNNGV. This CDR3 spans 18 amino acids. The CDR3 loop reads CASSRWGQGRVAKNIQYF. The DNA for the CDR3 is TGTGCCAGCAGCCGGTGGGGACAGGGGAGGGTAGCCAAAAACATTCAGTACTTC.

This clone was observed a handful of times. CDR3 amino acids: CASSLARASINEQFF. CDR3 in DNA: TGTGCCAGCAGCTTAGCCAGGGCGTCAATCAATGAGCAGTTCTTC. The V call is TRBV7-2, the J call TRBJ2-1; TRBD1 is a possible D gene (5 bases). V shed 0 bases and J shed 6 bases, with 12 bases lying between them. The CDR3 consists of 15 residues. The germline gives CDR1 SGHTA, CDR2 FQGNSA. The complete variable domain, with remaining parts taken from reference TRBV7-2 and TRBJ2-1, reads GAGVSQSPSNKVTEKGKDVELRCDPISGHTALYWYRQSLGQGLEFLIYFQGNSAPDKSGLPSDRFSAERTGGSVSTLTIQRTQQEDSAVYLCASSLARASINEQFFGPGTRLTVL.

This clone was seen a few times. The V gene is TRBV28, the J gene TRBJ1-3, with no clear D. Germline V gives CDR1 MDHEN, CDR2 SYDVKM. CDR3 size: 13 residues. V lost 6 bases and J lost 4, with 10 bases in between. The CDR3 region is CASSDSSGNTIYF. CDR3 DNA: TGTGCCAGCAGCGACTCCTCCGGAAACACCATATATTTT.

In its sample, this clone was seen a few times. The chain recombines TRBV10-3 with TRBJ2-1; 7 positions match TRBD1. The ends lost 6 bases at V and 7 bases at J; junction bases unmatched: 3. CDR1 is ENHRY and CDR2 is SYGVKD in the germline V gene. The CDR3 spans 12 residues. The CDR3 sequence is CAIRATGNEQFF. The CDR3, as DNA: TGTGCCATCAGGGCGACAGGGAATGAGCAGTTCTTC.

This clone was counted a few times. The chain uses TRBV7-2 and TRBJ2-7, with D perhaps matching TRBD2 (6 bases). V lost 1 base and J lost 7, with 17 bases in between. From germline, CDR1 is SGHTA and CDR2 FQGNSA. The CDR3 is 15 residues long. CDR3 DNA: TGTGCCAGCAGCTTAGAGGGGCCCGGGGGACGGGAGCAGTACTTC. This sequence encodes CASSLEGPGGREQYF.

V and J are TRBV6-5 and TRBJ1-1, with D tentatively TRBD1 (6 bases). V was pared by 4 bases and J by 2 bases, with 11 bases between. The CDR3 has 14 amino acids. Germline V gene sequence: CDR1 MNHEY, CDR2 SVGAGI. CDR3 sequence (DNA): TGTGCCAGCAGTTTACAGGGCCCAAACACTGAAGCTTTCTTT. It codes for CASSLQGPNTEAFF.

The DNA for the CDR3 is TGTGCCAGCAGTCCGTCCAGGATCCAAGAGACCCAGTACTTC. As protein: CASSPSRIQETQYF. The V gene is TRBV28, the J gene TRBJ2-5; D gene uncertain. The ends were cut back, 5 bases at V and 1 base at J, with 11 bases in the middle. Per the germline V gene, CDR1 is MDHEN and CDR2 is SYDVKM. The CDR3 spans 14 residues.

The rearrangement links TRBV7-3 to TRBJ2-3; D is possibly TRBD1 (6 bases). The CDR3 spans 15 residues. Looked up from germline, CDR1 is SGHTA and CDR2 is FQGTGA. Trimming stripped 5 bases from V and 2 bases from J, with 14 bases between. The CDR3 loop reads CASSPQGTLTDTQYF. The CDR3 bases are TGTGCCAGCAGCCCCCAAGGGACACTCACAGATACGCAGTATTTT. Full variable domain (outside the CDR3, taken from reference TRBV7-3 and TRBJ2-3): GAGVSQTPSNKVTEKGKYVELRCDPISGHTALYWYRQSLGQGPEFLIYFQGTGAADDSGLPNDRFFAVRPEGSVSTLKIQRTERGDSAVYLCASSPQGTLTDTQYFGPGTRLTVL.

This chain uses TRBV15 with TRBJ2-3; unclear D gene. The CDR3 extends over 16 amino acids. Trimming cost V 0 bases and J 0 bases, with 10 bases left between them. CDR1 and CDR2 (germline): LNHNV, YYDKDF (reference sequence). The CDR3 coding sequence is TGTGCCACCAGCAGAGAAGGTTCGACTAGCACAGATACGCAGTATTTT. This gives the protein CATSREGSTSTDTQYF.

The CDR3 DNA sequence: TGTGCCAGCTCACCGGCGGGAGTGAACACAGATACGCAGTATTTT. Protein: CASSPAGVNTDTQYF. The rearrangement links TRBV18 to TRBJ2-3; the match to TRBD2 covers 7 bases. The CDR3 extends over 15 amino acids. Germline trimming cut 3 bases from V and 2 bases from J; bases unmatched to any gene: 5. Germline CDR1 reads KGHSH; CDR2 reads LQKENI.

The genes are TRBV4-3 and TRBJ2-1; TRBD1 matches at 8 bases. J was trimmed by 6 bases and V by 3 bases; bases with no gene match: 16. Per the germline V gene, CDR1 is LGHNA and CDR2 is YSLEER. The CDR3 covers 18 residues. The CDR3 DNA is TGCGCCAGCAGCCACCTCTATCAGGGGGCAGGTGTTTCCAATGAGCAGTTCTTC. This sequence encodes CASSHLYQGAGVSNEQFF.